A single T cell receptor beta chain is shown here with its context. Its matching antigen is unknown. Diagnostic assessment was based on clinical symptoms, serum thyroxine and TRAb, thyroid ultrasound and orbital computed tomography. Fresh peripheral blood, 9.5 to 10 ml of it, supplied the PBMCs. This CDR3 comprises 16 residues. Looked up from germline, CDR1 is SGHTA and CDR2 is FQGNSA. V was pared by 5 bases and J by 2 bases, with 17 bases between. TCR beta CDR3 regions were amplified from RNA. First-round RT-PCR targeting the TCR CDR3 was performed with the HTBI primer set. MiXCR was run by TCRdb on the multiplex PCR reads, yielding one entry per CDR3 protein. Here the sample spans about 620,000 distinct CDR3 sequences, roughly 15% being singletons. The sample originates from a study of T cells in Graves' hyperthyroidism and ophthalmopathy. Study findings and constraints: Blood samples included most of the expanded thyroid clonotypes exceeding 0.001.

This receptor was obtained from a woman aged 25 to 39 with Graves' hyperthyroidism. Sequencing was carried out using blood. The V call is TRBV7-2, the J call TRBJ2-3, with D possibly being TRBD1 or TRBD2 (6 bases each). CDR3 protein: CASSQSAGTSTDTQYF. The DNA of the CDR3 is TGTGCCAGCAGCCAGAGTGCGGGGACATCCACAGATACGCAGTATTTT.